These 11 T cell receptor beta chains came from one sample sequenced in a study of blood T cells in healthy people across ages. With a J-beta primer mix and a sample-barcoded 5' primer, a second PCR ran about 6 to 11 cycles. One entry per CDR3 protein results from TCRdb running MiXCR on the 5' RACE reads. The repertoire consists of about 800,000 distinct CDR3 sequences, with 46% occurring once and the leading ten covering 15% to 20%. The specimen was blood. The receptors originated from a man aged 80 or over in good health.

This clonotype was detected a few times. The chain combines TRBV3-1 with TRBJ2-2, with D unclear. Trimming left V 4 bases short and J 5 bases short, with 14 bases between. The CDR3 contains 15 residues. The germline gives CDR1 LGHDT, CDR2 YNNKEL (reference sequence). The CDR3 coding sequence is TGTGCCAGCAGCCTCATGACGGGCTTTACCGGGGAGCTGTTTTTT. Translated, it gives CASSLMTGFTGELFF.

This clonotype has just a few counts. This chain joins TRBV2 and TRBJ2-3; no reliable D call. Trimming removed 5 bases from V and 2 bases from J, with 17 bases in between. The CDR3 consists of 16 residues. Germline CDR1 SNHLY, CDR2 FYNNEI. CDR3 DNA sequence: TGTGCCAGCAGTCCCACAGAATCGATCCACACAGATACGCAGTATTTT. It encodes CASSPTESIHTDTQYF. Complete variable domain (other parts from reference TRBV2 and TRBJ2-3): EPEVTQTPSHQVTQMGQEVILRCVPISNHLYFYWYRQILGQKVEFLVSFYNNEISEKSEIFDDQFSVERPDGSNFTLKIRSTKLEDSAMYFCASSPTESIHTDTQYFGPGTRLTVL.

CDR3 coding DNA: TGTGCCAGCAGCCCGAGGGAAGCCGGGACAGGGACTGGCTACACCTTC. It is translated as CASSPREAGTGTGYTF. The genes are TRBV9 and TRBJ1-2; 9 bases match TRBD1. Germline V CDR1 and CDR2: SGDLS, YYNGEE. J gave up 7 bases and V 4 bases, and 14 bases lay outside the gene matches. The CDR3 is 16 residues long.

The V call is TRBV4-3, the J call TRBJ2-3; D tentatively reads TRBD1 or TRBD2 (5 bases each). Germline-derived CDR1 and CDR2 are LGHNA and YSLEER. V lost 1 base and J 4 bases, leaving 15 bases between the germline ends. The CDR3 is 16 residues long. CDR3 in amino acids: CASSQGWGQAADTQYF. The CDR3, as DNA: TGCGCCAGCAGCCAAGGGTGGGGCCAAGCGGCAGATACGCAGTATTTT.

This chain's CDR3 is CASSEGRQGSGYTF. The CDR3 DNA reads as TGTGCCAGCAGTGAAGGGAGGCAGGGGTCTGGCTACACCTTC. This rearrangement joins TRBV25-1 to TRBJ1-2; TRBD1 might be the D (6 bases). Germline CDR1 is MGHDK and CDR2 is SYGVNS. The V and J ends lost 2 bases and 7 bases respectively, with 14 bases between them. There are 14 residues in the CDR3.

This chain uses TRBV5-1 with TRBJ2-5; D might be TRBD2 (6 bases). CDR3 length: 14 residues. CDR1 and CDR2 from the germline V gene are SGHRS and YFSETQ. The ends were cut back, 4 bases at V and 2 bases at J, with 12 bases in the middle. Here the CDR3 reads CASSRGEPQETQYF. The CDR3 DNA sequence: TGCGCCAGCAGCCGCGGGGAACCTCAAGAGACCCAGTACTTC.

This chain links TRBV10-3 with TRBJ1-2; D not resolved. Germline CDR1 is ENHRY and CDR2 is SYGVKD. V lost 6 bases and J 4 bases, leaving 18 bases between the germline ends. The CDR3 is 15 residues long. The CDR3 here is CAISGELGSGYGYTF. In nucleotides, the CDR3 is TGTGCCATCAGCGGAGAACTGGGGAGCGGCTATGGCTACACCTTC.

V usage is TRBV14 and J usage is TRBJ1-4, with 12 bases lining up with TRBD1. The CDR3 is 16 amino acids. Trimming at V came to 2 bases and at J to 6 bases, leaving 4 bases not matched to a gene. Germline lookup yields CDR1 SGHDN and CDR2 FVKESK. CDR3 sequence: CASSQTGTGGYEKLFF. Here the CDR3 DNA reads TGTGCCAGCAGCCAAACCGGGACAGGGGGCTATGAAAAACTGTTTTTT.

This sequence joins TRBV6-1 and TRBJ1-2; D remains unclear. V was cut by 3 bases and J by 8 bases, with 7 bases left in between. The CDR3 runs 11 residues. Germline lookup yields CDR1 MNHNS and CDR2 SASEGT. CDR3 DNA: TGTGCCAGCAGTGAGCCGGTGGGCTACACCTTC. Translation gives CASSEPVGYTF.

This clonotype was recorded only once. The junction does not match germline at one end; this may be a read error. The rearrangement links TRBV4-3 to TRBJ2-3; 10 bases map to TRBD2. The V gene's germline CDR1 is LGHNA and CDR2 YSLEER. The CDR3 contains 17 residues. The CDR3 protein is CASSQAWTSGNTGTQYF. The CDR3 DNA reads TGCGCCAGCAGCCAAGCGTGGACTAGCGGTAACACAGGTACGCAGTATTTT.

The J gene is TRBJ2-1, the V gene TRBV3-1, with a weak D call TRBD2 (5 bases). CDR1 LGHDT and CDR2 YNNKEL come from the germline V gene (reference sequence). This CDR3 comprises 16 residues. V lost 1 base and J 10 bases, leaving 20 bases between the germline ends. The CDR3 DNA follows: TGTGCCAGCAGCCAAGGAATACTAGGTGGCTACGGGGAGCAGTTCTTC. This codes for CASSQGILGGYGEQFF.